The rows below give T cell receptor beta chains drawn from one sample of a study of OX40 agonist ivuxolimab in advanced cancers. Assay: immunoSEQ multiplex PCR; the TCRdb copy retains only in-frame clones and omits some. The data hold 71,000 or so clones, with about three quarters observed a single time. The sample consisted of CD4+ or CD8+ T cells sorted from blood, taken in a trial of the OX40 agonist ivuxolimab. The source of these receptors is an adult with an advanced solid tumor such as melanoma, head and neck, liver or kidney cancer. Each CDR3 is given with its conserved first and last residue. Each record gives: J gene, clone size, V gene, D gene, CDR3 protein, CDR3 DNA. D genes are given only for firm matches. Size is stated for part of the rows, as once, few or many counts, or as a class when the clone is expanded.

TRBJ1-4 . TRBV7-9 . CASSLGRRATNEKLFF TGTGCCAGCAGCTTAGGGCGCCGAGCAACTAATGAAAAACTGTTTTTT
TRBJ1-2 few TRBV10-3 . CAIRGHGGDYGYTF TGTGCCATCAGGGGACACGGAGGGGACTATGGCTACACCTTC
TRBJ2-3 . TRBV5-1 TRBD2 CASSLIASGIADTQYF TGCGCCAGCAGCTTGATAGCTAGCGGGATCGCAGATACGCAGTATTTT
TRBJ2-7 . TRBV6-1 TRBD2 CASGSGTSYEQYF TGTGCCAGCGGCTCCGGGACTAGCTACGAGCAGTACTTC
TRBJ2-7 . TRBV11-3 TRBD1 CASSFSGTASPEQYF TGTGCCAGCAGCTTTTCCGGGACAGCGAGCCCGGAGCAGTACTTC
TRBJ2-7 once TRBV7-8 . CASSLGQDSYEQYF TGTGCCAGCAGCTTAGGTCAGGACTCCTACGAGCAGTACTTC
TRBJ2-5 . TRBV5-4 TRBD2 CASSQAKTSGSETQYF TGTGCCAGCAGCCAAGCGAAGACTAGCGGGAGTGAGACCCAGTACTTC
TRBJ1-1 . TRBV19 . CASSNSRDTEAFF TGTGCCAGTAGCAACTCCCGGGACACTGAAGCTTTCTTT
TRBJ2-3 . TRBV5-4 . CASSLSTDTQYF TGTGCCAGCAGCTTGAGCACAGATACGCAGTATTTT
TRBJ1-3 . TRBV5-1 TRBD1 CASSPGQGYTIYF TGCGCCAGCAGCCCAGGACAGGGGTACACCATATATTTT
TRBJ2-7 . TRBV2 TRBD1 CASSGTGGNSYEQYF TGTGCCAGCAGTGGGACAGGGGGCAACTCCTACGAGCAGTACTTC
TRBJ2-2 . TRBV6-1 TRBD2 CASGTRGGSGELFF TGTGCCAGCGGGACGCGGGGGGGTTCCGGGGAGCTGTTTTTT
TRBJ1-2 . TRBV13 . CASSLGLNNNYGYTF TGTGCCAGCAGCTTAGGCCTTAACAATAACTATGGCTACACCTTC
TRBJ1-1 few TRBV29-1 . CSVRTGTEAFF TGCAGCGTGCGAACAGGGACTGAAGCTTTCTTT
TRBJ1-5 . TRBV15 . CATSSPGPNQPQHF TGTGCCACCAGCAGTCCGGGGCCGAATCAGCCCCAGCATTTT
TRBJ2-3 once TRBV19 . CASSILLGLPDTQYF TGTGCCAGTAGTATACTTCTTGGCCTCCCAGATACGCAGTATTTT
TRBJ2-2 . TRBV10-3 . CAIKGTGELFF TGTGCCATCAAGGGGACCGGGGAGCTGTTTTTT
TRBJ2-7 . TRBV5-1 . CASSSLKGEHEQYF TGCGCCAGCAGCTCCTTAAAGGGAGAGCACGAGCAGTACTTC
TRBJ2-1 . TRBV7-3 TRBD2 CASSPQAGNRYNEQFF TGTGCCAGCAGCCCTCAAGCGGGGAACCGCTACAATGAGCAGTTCTTC
TRBJ1-2 . TRBV7-2 TRBD1 CASSPTGGYGYTF TGTGCCAGCAGCCCGACAGGGGGCTATGGCTACACCTTC
TRBJ2-7 . TRBV4-1 . CASSPTVRYEQYF TGCGCCAGCAGCCCGACGGTGAGATACGAGCAGTACTTC
TRBJ1-1 . TRBV14 . CASAANLNTEAFF TGTGCCAGTGCTGCCAACTTGAACACTGAAGCTTTCTTT
TRBJ1-4 . TRBV6-5 . CATMPGANNEKLFF TGTGCCACCATGCCGGGGGCGAATAATGAAAAACTGTTTTTT
TRBJ1-1 . TRBV15 . CATSTPHKRNTEAFF TGTGCCACCAGCACCCCCCACAAGAGGAACACTGAAGCTTTCTTT
TRBJ2-7 . TRBV15 . CATSRGRGLAYEQYF TGTGCCACCAGCAGAGGGAGGGGGCTGGCGTACGAGCAGTACTTC
TRBJ1-2 . TRBV6-1 . CASSPKAHLNYGYTF TGTGCCAGCAGCCCTAAGGCGCACCTTAACTATGGCTACACCTTC
TRBJ1-1 once TRBV5-4 . CASKDGQGGSRRAFF TGTGCCAGCAAGGATGGGCAGGGTGGTTCACGGCGAGCTTTCTTT
TRBJ1-3 . TRBV30 . CAWSSTYSGNTIYF TGTGCCTGGAGTAGCACCTACTCTGGAAACACCATATATTTT
TRBJ2-2 . TRBV7-2 . CASSLDYTGELFF TGTGCCAGCAGCTTAGATTACACCGGGGAGCTGTTTTTT
TRBJ1-2 once TRBV6-5 . CASTPGEGFRFSYTF TGTGCCAGCACCCCAGGGGAGGGGTTTAGGTTTAGTTACACCTTC
TRBJ1-2 . TRBV6-5 . CASSYSGTANYGYTF TGTGCCAGCAGTTACTCCGGGACGGCGAACTATGGCTACACCTTC
TRBJ1-1 few TRBV29-1 . CSGSPTNTEAFF TGCAGCGGATCCCCCACTAACACTGAAGCTTTCTTT
TRBJ2-5 . TRBV29-1 . CSVAEETQYF TGCAGCGTTGCGGAAGAGACCCAGTACTTC
TRBJ1-5 . TRBV6-5 . CASSYDRGNQPQHF TGTGCCAGCAGTTATGACAGAGGCAATCAGCCCCAGCATTTT
TRBJ2-5 . TRBV20-1 . CSAQTRETQYF TGCAGTGCCCAGACCAGGGAGACCCAGTACTTC
TRBJ1-1 . TRBV6-4 . CASSESLNTEAFF TGTGCCAGCAGTGAGTCTTTGAACACTGAAGCTTTCTTT
TRBJ1-5 . TRBV18 TRBD1 CASSPNRDRATQPQHF TGTGCCAGCTCACCGAACCGCGACAGGGCGACTCAGCCCCAGCATTTT
TRBJ1-2 . TRBV2 TRBD1 CASRGQGRDHGYTF TGTGCCAGCAGAGGACAGGGGAGAGACCATGGCTACACCTTC
TRBJ2-7 . TRBV4-2 TRBD2 CASSQGAGVPLHQYF TGTGCCAGCAGCCAAGGAGCGGGAGTTCCCTTACATCAGTACTTC
TRBJ1-5 . TRBV6-1 . CASTLTASNQPQHF TGTGCCAGCACTTTGACAGCTAGCAATCAGCCCCAGCATTTT
TRBJ2-2 . TRBV7-9 TRBD2 CASSFTTSGKTGELFF TGTGCCAGCAGCTTTACGACTAGCGGGAAAACCGGGGAGCTGTTTTTT
TRBJ1-1 . TRBV7-9 . CASSLAFTEAFF TGTGCCAGCAGCTTAGCCTTCACTGAAGCTTTCTTT
TRBJ1-4 . TRBV27 TRBD1 CASSPTPRTGINEKLFF TGTGCCAGCAGTCCCACCCCTAGGACAGGGATTAATGAAAAACTGTTTTTT
TRBJ2-2 once TRBV27 TRBD1 CASSLRQGQGYTGELFF TGTGCCAGCAGTTTACGCCAGGGACAGGGGTACACCGGGGAGCTGTTTTTT
TRBJ2-5 . TRBV5-1 . CASSFESQETQYF TGCGCCAGCAGCTTCGAATCCCAAGAGACCCAGTACTTC
TRBJ1-1 . TRBV6-6 . CASSYSDARTQAFF TGTGCCAGCAGTTACTCCGATGCGAGGACACAAGCTTTCTTT
TRBJ2-7 . TRBV2 . CASSETEYSYEQYF TGTGCCAGCAGTGAAACAGAATACTCCTACGAGCAGTACTTC
TRBJ1-5 . TRBV29-1 TRBD1 CSVAFRTGPGQPQHF TGCAGCGTTGCCTTCAGGACAGGGCCAGGTCAGCCCCAGCATTTT
TRBJ2-5 . TRBV4-1 TRBD2 CASSQGTSELETQYF TGCGCCAGCAGCCAAGGGACTAGCGAGTTAGAGACCCAGTACTTC
TRBJ2-6 . TRBV4-3 . CASSQDNPAVFSGANVLTF TGCGCCAGCAGCCAAGATAATCCAGCGGTTTTCTCTGGGGCCAACGTCCTGACTTTC
TRBJ2-3 . TRBV30 . CAWSGSSGLRGTQYF TGTGCCTGGAGTGGATCCAGCGGCCTCCGGGGTACGCAGTATTTT